This paragraph covers one TCR beta chain sequence. The antigen is unknown. Unmatched junction bases numbered 14, after V lost 1 base and J lost 10 bases. The CDR3 sequence is 17 residues long. The V gene's germline CDR1 is SGHVS and CDR2 FQNEAQ. Here immunoSEQ multiplex PCR was the method, and the copy in TCRdb shows in-frame clones only, minus some. The sample has 1.5 million to 2.5 million clones, roughly 95% seen once. The data derive from a study of shared clonotypes between healthy human individuals. Study-wide results and caveats: Non-shared clonotypes showed lower generation probabilities than clonotypes common to all four donors. Rarefaction revealed incomplete sorted-subset sequencing despite large depth.

CD45RO-negative cells were positively selected for CCR7, leaving out terminally differentiated effector memory CD45RA+ cells. The chain combines TRBV7-8 with TRBJ2-1; 9 nucleotides agree with TRBD2. Sequenced material: naive CD8+ T cells sorted from blood. The TCR was taken from a man between 18 and 35 years old in good health. CDR3 in DNA: TGTGCCAGCAGCTTAGAGGTGGGAGCGGGAGGACAAAAAGAGCAGTTCTTC. Residues: CASSLEVGAGGQKEQFF.